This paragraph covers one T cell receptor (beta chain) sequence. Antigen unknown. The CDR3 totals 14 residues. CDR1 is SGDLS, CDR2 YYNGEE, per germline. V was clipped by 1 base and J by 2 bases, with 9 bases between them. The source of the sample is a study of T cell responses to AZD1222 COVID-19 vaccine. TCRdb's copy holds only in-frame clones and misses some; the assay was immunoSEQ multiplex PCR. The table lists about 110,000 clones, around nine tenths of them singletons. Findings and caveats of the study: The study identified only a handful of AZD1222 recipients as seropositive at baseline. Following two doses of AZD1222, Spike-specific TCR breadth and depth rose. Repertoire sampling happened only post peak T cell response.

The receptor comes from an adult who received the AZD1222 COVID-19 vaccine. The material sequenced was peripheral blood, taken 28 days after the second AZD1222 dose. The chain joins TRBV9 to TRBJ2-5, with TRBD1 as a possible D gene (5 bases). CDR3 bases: TGTGCCAGCAGCGTAAGGCAGGGACAAGAGACCCAGTACTTC. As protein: CASSVRQGQETQYF.